What follows is one TCR beta chain and its context. Only CD45RO-negative cells positively selected for CCR7 counted as naive CD8 cells, so terminally differentiated effector memory CD45RA+ cells were excluded. Those who donated, Caucasian adults without exception, all lived in Nashville, Tennessee. The data belong to a study of shared clonotypes between healthy human individuals. Per the germline V gene, CDR1 is LGHNA and CDR2 is YNFKEQ. The J segment lost 3 bases and the V segment lost 3 bases, leaving 5 bases of the junction unmatched. The CDR3 sequence is 16 residues long. Clones were read by immunoSEQ multiplex PCR, and TCRdb kept only the in-frame ones, dropping some. The top ten hold approximately 25% of the sample, which has 550,000 to 750,000 clones, about 90% seen once.

The receptor was derived from a man aged 30 to 39 in good health. Sequencing was done on a sample of naive CD8+ T cells sorted from blood. The rearrangement uses TRBV4-2 and TRBJ2-3; the match to TRBD2 covers 11 bases. The CDR3: CASSQYVAGGTDTQYF. DNA of the CDR3: TGTGCCAGCAGCCAGTATGTAGCGGGGGGGACAGATACGCAGTATTTT.